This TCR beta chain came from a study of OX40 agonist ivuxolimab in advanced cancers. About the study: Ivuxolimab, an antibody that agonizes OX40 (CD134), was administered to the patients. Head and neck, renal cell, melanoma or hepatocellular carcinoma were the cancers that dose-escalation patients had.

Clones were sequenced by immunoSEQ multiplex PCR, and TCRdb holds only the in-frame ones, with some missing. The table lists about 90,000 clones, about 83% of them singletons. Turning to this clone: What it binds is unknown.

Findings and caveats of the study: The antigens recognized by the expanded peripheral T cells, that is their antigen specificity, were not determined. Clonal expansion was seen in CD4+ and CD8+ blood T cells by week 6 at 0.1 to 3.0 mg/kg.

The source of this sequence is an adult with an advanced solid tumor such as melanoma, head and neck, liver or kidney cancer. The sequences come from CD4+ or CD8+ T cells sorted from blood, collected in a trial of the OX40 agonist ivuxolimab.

In DNA, the CDR3 is TGTGCCAGCAGCTTGGGAGGGGCAGTTACGCAGTATTTT. This translates into CASSLGGAVTQYF. This chain links TRBV5-6 with TRBJ2-3; D could derive from TRBD1 or TRBD2 (5 bases each). The germline V and J ends were trimmed by 0 bases and 8 bases, with 10 bases remaining between them. Germline V gives CDR1 SGHDT, CDR2 YYEEEE. This CDR3 is 13 amino acids long.